This T cell receptor (beta chain) is drawn from a study of blood T cell repertoires in COVID-19. The overall study: PBMCs, B-cell-depleted T cells, or T cells provided the cDNA or gDNA that made up the material.

Authors' analysis steps: Amplifying reference gene primers gave estimates of nucleated cell counts. Method: immunoSEQ multiplex PCR; TCRdb's copy keeps in-frame clones and lacks some. V, J and clone size were drawn from that table, and D and trimming were deduced from the DNA. This table holds some 220,000 clones, roughly 81% found once. V shed 6 bases and J shed 6 bases, with 9 bases lying between them. This CDR3 spans 12 amino acids. Germline V lookup: CDR1 MDHEN, CDR2 SYDVKM. Sequencing was done on a sample of peripheral blood. This chain uses TRBV28 with TRBJ1-5; D is ambiguous. The source of this sequence is a man in his fifties or sixties who had recovered from COVID-19. The DNA of the CDR3 is TGTGCCAGCAGCTCCCGGGGTCAGCCCCAGCATTTT. It translates to CASSSRGQPQHF.